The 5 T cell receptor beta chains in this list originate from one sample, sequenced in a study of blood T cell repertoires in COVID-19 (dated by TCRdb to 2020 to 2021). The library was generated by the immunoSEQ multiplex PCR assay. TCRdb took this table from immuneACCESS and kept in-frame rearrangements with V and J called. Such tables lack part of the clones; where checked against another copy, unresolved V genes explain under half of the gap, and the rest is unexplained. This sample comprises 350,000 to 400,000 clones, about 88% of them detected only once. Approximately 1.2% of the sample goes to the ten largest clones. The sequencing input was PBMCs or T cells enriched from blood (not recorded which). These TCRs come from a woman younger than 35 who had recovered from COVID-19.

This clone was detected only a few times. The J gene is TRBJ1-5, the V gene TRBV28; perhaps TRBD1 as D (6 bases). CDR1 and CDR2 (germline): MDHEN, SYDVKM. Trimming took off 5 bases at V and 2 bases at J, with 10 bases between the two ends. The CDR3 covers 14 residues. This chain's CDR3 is CASSTGPGNQPQHF. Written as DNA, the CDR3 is TGTGCCAGCAGTACAGGGCCCGGCAATCAGCCCCAGCATTTT. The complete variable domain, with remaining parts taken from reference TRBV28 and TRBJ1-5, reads DVKVTQSSRYLVKRTGEKVFLECVQDMDHENMFWYRQDPGLGLRLIYFSYDVKMKEKGDIPEGYSVSREKKERFSLILESASTNQTSMYLCASSTGPGNQPQHFGDGTRLSIL.

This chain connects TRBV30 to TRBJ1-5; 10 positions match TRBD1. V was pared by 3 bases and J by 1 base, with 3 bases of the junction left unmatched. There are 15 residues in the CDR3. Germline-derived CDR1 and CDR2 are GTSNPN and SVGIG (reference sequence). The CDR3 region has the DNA TGTGCCTGGAGCGGACAGGGGGGAAGCAATCAGCCCCAGCATTTT. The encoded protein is CAWSGQGGSNQPQHF.

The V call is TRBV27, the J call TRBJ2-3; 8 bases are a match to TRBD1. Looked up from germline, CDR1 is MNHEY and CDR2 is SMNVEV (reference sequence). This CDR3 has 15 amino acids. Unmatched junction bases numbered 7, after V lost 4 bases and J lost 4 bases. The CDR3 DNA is TGTGCCAGCAGTTCTCCTGCAGGGGGCGCAGATACGCAGTATTTT. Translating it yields CASSSPAGGADTQYF.

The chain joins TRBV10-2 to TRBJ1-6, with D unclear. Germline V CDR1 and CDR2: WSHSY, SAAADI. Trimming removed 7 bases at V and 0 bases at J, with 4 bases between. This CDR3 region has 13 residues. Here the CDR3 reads CASMSSYNSPLHF. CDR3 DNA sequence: TGCGCCAGCATGAGCTCCTATAATTCACCCCTCCACTTT.

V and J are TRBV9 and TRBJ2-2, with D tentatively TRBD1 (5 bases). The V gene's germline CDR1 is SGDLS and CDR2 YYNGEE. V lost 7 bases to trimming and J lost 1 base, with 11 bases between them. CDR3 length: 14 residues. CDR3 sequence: CASADRMNTGELFF. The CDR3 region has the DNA TGTGCCAGCGCCGACAGAATGAACACCGGGGAGCTGTTTTTT.